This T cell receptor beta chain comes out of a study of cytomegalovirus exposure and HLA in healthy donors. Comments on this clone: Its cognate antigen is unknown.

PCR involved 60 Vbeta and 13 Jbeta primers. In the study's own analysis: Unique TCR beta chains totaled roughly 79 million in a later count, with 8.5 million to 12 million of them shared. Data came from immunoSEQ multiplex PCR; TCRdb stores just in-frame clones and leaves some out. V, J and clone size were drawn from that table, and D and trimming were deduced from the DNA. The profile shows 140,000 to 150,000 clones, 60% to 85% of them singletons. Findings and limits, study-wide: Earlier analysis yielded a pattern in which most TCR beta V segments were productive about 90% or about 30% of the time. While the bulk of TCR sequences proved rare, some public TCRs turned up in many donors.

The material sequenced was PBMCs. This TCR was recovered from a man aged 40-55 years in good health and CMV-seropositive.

The CDR3 loop is CASMGLAYNEQFF. CDR3 DNA: TGTGCCAGCATGGGACTAGCGTACAATGAGCAGTTCTTC. The rearrangement joins TRBV2 to TRBJ2-1; the match to TRBD2 covers 10 bases. The V segment lost 7 bases and the J segment 4 bases; nucleotides outside the gene matches: 1. Germline lookup yields CDR1 SNHLY and CDR2 FYNNEI. This CDR3 has 13 amino acids. Full variable domain (outside the CDR3, taken from reference TRBV2 and TRBJ2-1): EPEVTQTPSHQVTQMGQEVILRCVPISNHLYFYWYRQILGQKVEFLVSFYNNEISEKSEIFDDQFSVERPDGSNFTLKIRSTKLEDSAMYFCASMGLAYNEQFFGPGTRLTVL.